The clone carrying this TCR beta chain was recorded only once. Antigen specificity is unknown. The V segment lost 4 bases and the J segment 0 bases; nucleotides outside the gene matches: 17. There are 21 residues in the CDR3. Germline V gene lookup returns CDR1 MNHEY and CDR2 SMNVEV (reference sequence). All the people who gave samples were healthy bone marrow donors. This sample is drawn from a study of cytomegalovirus exposure and HLA in healthy donors. Study in general: Early released data comprised 75 million to 100 million unique TCRs from HLA-typed donors.

Overall study findings and caveats: A link between a missense DCLRE1C variant and TCR beta V- and J-gene trimming emerged from a later analysis. According to a later analysis, donors in an Asian-associated ancestry cluster reportedly had fewer N-insertions than the roughly 720-donor mean.

PCR employed 60 Vbeta and 13 Jbeta primers. Assay used: immunoSEQ multiplex PCR; TCRdb lists only in-frame clones, some missing. The table lists 210,000 or so clones, 65% to 90% of them singletons, with about 1.4% in the top ten. The chain is built from TRBV27 and TRBJ2-6, with 8 bases that match TRBD1. The sequence derives from a girl aged 10 to 17 in good health and CMV-seronegative. Sequencing used PBMCs. CDR3 protein: CASSSRQGSDLLLSGANVLTF. The CDR3 DNA sequence: TGTGCCAGCAGTTCCCGACAGGGGTCGGACTTACTGCTCTCTGGGGCCAACGTCCTGACTTTC.